The 11 T cell receptor beta chains presented below share a single source sample, sequenced in a study of blood T cell repertoires in COVID-19. The repertoire was sequenced with immunoSEQ multiplex PCR; TCRdb's copy has only in-frame clones and lacks some. In the table there are fewer than 350,000 clones, under 95% of which are singletons. Sequenced sample: PBMCs or T cells enriched from blood (not recorded which). All receptors come from a woman aged 40-49 years with acute COVID-19.

The rearrangement joins TRBV29-1 to TRBJ1-2; 9 bases line up with TRBD1. CDR3 length equals 12 residues. V lost 7 bases to trimming and J lost 4 bases; unmatched junction nucleotides: 4. Germline V lookup: CDR1 SQVTM, CDR2 ANQGSEA. The CDR3 loop reads CSGTGGGYGYTF. CDR3 nucleotides: TGCAGCGGTACAGGGGGCGGCTATGGCTACACCTTC.

The DNA for the CDR3 is TGCGCCAGCAGCCAAGAAGGAGGGGCATACAATGAGCAGTTCTTC. It specifies CASSQEGGAYNEQFF. The rearrangement uses TRBV4-1 and TRBJ2-1; a weak D match, TRBD2 (6 bases). CDR1 MGHRA and CDR2 YSYEKL come from the germline V gene. V was trimmed by 0 bases and J by 4 bases, leaving 10 bases between them. CDR3 length: 15 residues.

This sequence joins TRBV2 and TRBJ2-1; D perhaps matches TRBD2 (7 bases). The V gene's germline CDR1 is SNHLY and CDR2 FYNNEI. The CDR3 has 13 residues. Trimming took 1 base from V and 13 from J, leaving 14 bases between them. CDR3 in DNA: TGTGCCAGCAGTGAAGAAGGAGGGGGGGTTCAGTTCTTC. It specifies CASSEEGGGVQFF.

The rearrangement uses TRBV7-2 and TRBJ2-2; 7 bases are shared with TRBD1. V lost 3 bases to trimming and J lost 2 bases; unmatched junction nucleotides: 3. Looked up from germline, CDR1 is SGHTA and CDR2 is FQGNSA. This CDR3 is built from 15 residues. The CDR3 nucleotides are TGTGCCAGCAGCTTGGACAGGCTTAACACCGGGGAGCTGTTTTTT. As protein: CASSLDRLNTGELFF.

This chain joins TRBV15 and TRBJ2-5; 12 bases line up with TRBD1. Germline lookup yields CDR1 LNHNV and CDR2 YYDKDF (reference sequence). This CDR3 has 15 amino acids. Unmatched junction bases numbered 4, after V lost 4 bases and J lost 4 bases. The CDR3: CATSTWDRGLETQYF. CDR3 bases: TGTGCCACCAGCACTTGGGACAGGGGGCTAGAGACCCAGTACTTC.

The V gene is TRBV27, the J gene TRBJ1-1, with 9 bases lining up with TRBD1. CDR3 length: 16 residues. J was trimmed by 1 base and V by 6 bases; bases with no gene match: 9. Germline V gene lookup returns CDR1 MNHEY and CDR2 SMNVEV (reference sequence). CDR3 DNA sequence: TGTGCCAGCAGCCCCACCGGGACAGGGACGAACACTGAAGCTTTCTTT. Its translation is CASSPTGTGTNTEAFF.

This chain joins TRBV28 and TRBJ2-7; 11 positions match TRBD2. Germline V gene sequence: CDR1 MDHEN, CDR2 SYDVKM. The CDR3 runs 14 residues. V shed 4 bases and J 6 bases; nucleotides not matched to a gene: 5. The CDR3 DNA sequence: TGTGCCAGCAGTTATAGCGGGGGGGCCTCCGAGCAGTACTTC. It specifies CASSYSGGASEQYF.

This clone was seen only once. The V call is TRBV2, the J call TRBJ2-1, with TRBD2 matching 8 bases. The CDR3 sequence is 15 residues long. The V segment lost 6 bases and the J segment 5 bases; nucleotides outside the gene matches: 9. CDR1 is SNHLY, CDR2 FYNNEI, per germline. CDR3 sequence: CASSLAAGENNEQFF. The CDR3 DNA follows: TGTGCCAGCAGCCTTGCAGCGGGGGAAAACAATGAGCAGTTCTTC.

V usage is TRBV5-1 and J usage is TRBJ2-5; TRBD1 matches 9 bases. With 5 bases clipped from V and 5 bases from J, the junction kept 7 bases outside the gene matches. This CDR3 has 14 amino acids. CDR1 and CDR2 (germline): SGHRS, YFSETQ. The CDR3: CASSVSGQGETQYF. CDR3 sequence (DNA): TGCGCCAGCAGTGTGAGTGGACAGGGGGAGACCCAGTACTTC. Supplemented by reference TRBV5-1 and TRBJ2-5, the full variable domain reads KAGVTQTPRYLIKTRGQQVTLSCSPISGHRSVSWYQQTPGQGLQFLFEYFSETQRNKGNFPGRFSGRQFSNSRSEMNVSTLELGDSALYLCASSVSGQGETQYFGPGTRLLVL.

J is TRBJ1-1 and V is TRBV12-5; the D gene is possibly TRBD1 (5 bases). Trimming removed 4 bases at V and 0 bases at J, with 12 bases between. CDR3 length equals 15 residues. Per the germline V gene, CDR1 is LGHNT and CDR2 is FRNRAP. CDR3 sequence (DNA): TGTGCTAGTGGTTCATCGGGACTCATGAACACTGAAGCTTTCTTT. As protein: CASGSSGLMNTEAFF.

The chain combines TRBV27 with TRBJ1-4; the D is unclear. Trimming left V 6 bases short and J 8 bases short, with 13 bases between. Germline loops: CDR1 MNHEY, CDR2 SMNVEV (reference sequence). This CDR3 has 13 residues. The CDR3 is CASSGGLGEKLFF. CDR3 DNA: TGTGCCAGCAGCGGCGGGTTAGGGGAAAAACTGTTTTTT.